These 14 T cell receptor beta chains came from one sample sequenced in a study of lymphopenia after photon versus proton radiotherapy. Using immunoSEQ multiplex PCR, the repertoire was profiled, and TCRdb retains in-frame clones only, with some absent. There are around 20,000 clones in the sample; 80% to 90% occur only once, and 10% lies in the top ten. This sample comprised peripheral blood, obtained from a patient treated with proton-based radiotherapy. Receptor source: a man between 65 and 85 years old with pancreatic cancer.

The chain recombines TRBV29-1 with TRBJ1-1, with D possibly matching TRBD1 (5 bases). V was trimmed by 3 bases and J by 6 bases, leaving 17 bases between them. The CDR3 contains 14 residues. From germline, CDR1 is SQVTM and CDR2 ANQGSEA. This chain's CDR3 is CSVEIGRLGAEAFF. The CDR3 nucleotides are TGCAGCGTTGAGATAGGGAGACTAGGGGCTGAAGCTTTCTTT.

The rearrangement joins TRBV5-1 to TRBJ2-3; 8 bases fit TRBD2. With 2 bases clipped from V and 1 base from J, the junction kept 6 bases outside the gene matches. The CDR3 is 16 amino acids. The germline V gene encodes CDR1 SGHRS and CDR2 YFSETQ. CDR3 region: CASSFSGAGGTDTQYF. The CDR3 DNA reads TGCGCCAGCAGCTTCTCTGGAGCGGGGGGCACAGATACGCAGTATTTT.

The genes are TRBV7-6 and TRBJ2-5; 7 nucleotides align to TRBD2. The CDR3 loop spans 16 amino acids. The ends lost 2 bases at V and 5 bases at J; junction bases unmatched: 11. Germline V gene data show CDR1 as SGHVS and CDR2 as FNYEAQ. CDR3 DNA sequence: TGTGCCAGCAGCTTACGGTGGGGCGGGAGCGGGGAGACCCAGTACTTC. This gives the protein CASSLRWGGSGETQYF.

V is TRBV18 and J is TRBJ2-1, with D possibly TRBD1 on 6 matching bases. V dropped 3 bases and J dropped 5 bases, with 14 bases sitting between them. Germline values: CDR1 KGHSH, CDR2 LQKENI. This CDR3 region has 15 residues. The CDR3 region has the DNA TGTGCCAGCTCACCCGGACAGCTGCTTAACAATGAGCAGTTCTTC. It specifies CASSPGQLLNNEQFF.

The CDR3 protein is CASRIQGFTEAFF. The CDR3 nucleotides read TGTGCCAGCAGGATACAGGGTTTCACTGAAGCTTTCTTT. The chain is built from TRBV6-1 and TRBJ1-1; tentative D call: TRBD1 (6 bases). V was shortened by 6 bases and J by 4 bases, with 12 bases between the two germline ends. CDR3 size: 13 residues. CDR1 is MNHNS and CDR2 is SASEGT in the germline V gene.

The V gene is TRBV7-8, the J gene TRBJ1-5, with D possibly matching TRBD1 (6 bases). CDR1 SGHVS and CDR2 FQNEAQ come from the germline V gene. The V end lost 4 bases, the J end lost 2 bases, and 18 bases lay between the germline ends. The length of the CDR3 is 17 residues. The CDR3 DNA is TGTGCCAGCAGCTCAAGAACGGGGGCAGGGGGCAATCAGCCCCAGCATTTT. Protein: CASSSRTGAGGNQPQHF.

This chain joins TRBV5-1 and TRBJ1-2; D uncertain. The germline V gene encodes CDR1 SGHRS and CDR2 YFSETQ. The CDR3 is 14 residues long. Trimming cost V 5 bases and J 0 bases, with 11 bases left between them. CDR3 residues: CASSAEEANYGYTF. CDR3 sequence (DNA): TGCGCCAGCAGTGCTGAAGAAGCTAACTATGGCTACACCTTC.

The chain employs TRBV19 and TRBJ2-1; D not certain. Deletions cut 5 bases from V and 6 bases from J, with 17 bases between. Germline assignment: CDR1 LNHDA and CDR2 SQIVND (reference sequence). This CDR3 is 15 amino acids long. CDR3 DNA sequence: TGTGCCAGTAGTTTACCGGGCCCCGCGGTCAATGAGCAGTTCTTC. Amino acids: CASSLPGPAVNEQFF. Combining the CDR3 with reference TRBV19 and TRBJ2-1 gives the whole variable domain DGGITQSPKYLFRKEGQNVTLSCEQNLNHDAMYWYRQDPGQGLRLIYYSQIVNDFQKGDIAEGYSVSREKKESFPLTVTSAQKNPTAFYLCASSLPGPAVNEQFFGPGTRLTVL.

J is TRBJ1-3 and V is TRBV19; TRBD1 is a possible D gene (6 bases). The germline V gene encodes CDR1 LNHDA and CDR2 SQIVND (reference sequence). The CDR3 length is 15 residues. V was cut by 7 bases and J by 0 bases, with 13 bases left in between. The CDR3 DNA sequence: TGTGCCAGTATCCACTGGGGGGCCTCTGGAAACACCATATATTTT. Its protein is CASIHWGASGNTIYF. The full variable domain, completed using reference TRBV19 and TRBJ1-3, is DGGITQSPKYLFRKEGQNVTLSCEQNLNHDAMYWYRQDPGQGLRLIYYSQIVNDFQKGDIAEGYSVSREKKESFPLTVTSAQKNPTAFYLCASIHWGASGNTIYFGEGSWLTVV.

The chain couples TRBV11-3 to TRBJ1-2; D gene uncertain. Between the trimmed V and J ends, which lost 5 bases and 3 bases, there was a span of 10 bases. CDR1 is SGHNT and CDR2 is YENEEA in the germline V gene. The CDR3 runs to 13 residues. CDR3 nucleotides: TGTGCCAGCAGCCGGACGGAATACTATGGCTACACCTTC. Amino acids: CASSRTEYYGYTF.

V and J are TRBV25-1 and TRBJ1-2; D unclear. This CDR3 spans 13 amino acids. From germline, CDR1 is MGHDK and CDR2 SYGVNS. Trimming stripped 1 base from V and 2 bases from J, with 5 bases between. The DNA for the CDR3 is TGTGCCAGCAGTGAATCGCGAAACTATGGCTACACCTTC. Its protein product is CASSESRNYGYTF.

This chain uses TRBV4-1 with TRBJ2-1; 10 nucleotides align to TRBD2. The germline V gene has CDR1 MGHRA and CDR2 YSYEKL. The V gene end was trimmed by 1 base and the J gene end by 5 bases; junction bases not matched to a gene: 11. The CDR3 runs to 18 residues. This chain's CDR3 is CASSQGLAGVHTNNEQFF. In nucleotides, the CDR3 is TGCGCCAGCAGCCAAGGGCTAGCGGGGGTGCACACGAACAATGAGCAGTTCTTC.

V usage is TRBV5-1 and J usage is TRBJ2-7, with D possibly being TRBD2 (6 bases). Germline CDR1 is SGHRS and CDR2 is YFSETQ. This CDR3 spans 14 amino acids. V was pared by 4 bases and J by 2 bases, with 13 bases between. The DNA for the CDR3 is TGCGCCAGCAGCGAAGGACTATCTACCTACGAGCAGTACTTC. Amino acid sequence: CASSEGLSTYEQYF.

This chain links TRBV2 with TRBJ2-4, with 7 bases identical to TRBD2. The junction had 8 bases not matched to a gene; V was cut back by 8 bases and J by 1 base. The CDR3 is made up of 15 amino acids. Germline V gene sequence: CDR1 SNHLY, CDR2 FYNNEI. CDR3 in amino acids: CASGGRGEAKNIQYF. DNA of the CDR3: TGTGCCAGCGGGGGTCGGGGGGAGGCCAAAAACATTCAGTACTTC.